The rows below give T cell receptor beta chains drawn from one sample of a study of blood T cell repertoires in COVID-19. Clones were read by immunoSEQ multiplex PCR, and TCRdb kept only the in-frame ones, dropping some. The data show about 180,000 clones, 80% to 90% seen once. Sequenced sample: PBMCs or T cells enriched from blood (not recorded which). Source of these receptors: a woman between 18 and 30 years old who had recovered from COVID-19. Each CDR3 is given with its conserved first and last residue. A D gene is named only where the DNA matches it firmly. A clone size is listed for some rows: how often the clone was seen (once, few, many), or a class if it is expanded.

abundance | j_gene | d_gene | v_gene | CDR3aa | CDR3nt
- | TRBJ1-6 | TRBD1 | TRBV27 | CASSLRRDRGSSPLHF | TGTGCCAGCAGTTTAAGGAGGGACAGGGGAAGTTCACCCCTCCACTTT
- | TRBJ2-5 | - | TRBV10-3 | CAISEAWQGRETQYF | TGTGCCATCAGTGAAGCGTGGCAGGGGAGAGAGACCCAGTACTTC
- | TRBJ2-3 | - | TRBV7-9 | CASSLTHVADTQYF | TGTGCCAGCAGCTTAACACATGTTGCAGATACGCAGTATTTT
- | TRBJ1-3 | - | TRBV19 | CASSIWAGADGNTIYF | TGTGCCAGTAGTATATGGGCGGGGGCAGATGGAAACACCATATATTTT
- | TRBJ2-1 | - | TRBV19 | CASSIGVGQSSYNEQFF | TGTGCCAGTAGTATCGGGGTCGGCCAGAGCTCCTACAATGAGCAGTTCTTC
- | TRBJ2-7 | - | TRBV20-1 | CSAGPPYEQYF | TGCAGTGCTGGGCCGCCCTACGAGCAGTACTTC
- | TRBJ2-7 | TRBD2 | TRBV6-6 | CASSRTSGLDLGEQYF | TGTGCCAGCAGTCGAACCTCGGGACTAGATTTGGGCGAGCAGTACTTC
- | TRBJ2-5 | TRBD2 | TRBV5-1 | CASSWIAGTSGGAGETQYF | TGCGCCAGCAGCTGGATCGCCGGGACTAGCGGGGGGGCCGGGGAGACCCAGTACTTC
- | TRBJ2-1 | TRBD2 | TRBV2 | CASRLLAGGLNEQFF | TGTGCCAGCAGGCTACTAGCGGGCGGCCTCAATGAGCAGTTCTTC
- | TRBJ1-4 | - | TRBV5-1 | CASSRSHRLNEKLFF | TGCGCCAGCAGCCGGAGCCACAGGCTAAATGAAAAACTGTTTTTT
few | TRBJ1-1 | TRBD1 | TRBV3-1/TRBV3-2 | CASSQQGAEAFF | TGTGCCAGCAGCCAACAGGGGGCTGAAGCTTTCTTT
- | TRBJ1-1 | TRBD1 | TRBV19 | CASSRTGGRPKEAFF | TGTGCCAGTAGTAGGACAGGGGGCCGACCGAAAGAAGCTTTCTTT
- | TRBJ1-6 | TRBD1 | TRBV5-1 | CASSLEGGARNSPLHF | TGCGCCAGCAGCTTGGAAGGGGGCGCGAGAAATTCACCCCTCCACTTT
once | TRBJ2-1 | - | TRBV6-5 | CASSYGLANNEQFF | TGTGCCAGCAGTTACGGGCTAGCGAACAATGAGCAGTTCTTC
- | TRBJ2-3 | - | TRBV30 | CAWSVRHPSTDTQYF | TGTGCCTGGAGTGTGCGACACCCTAGCACAGATACGCAGTATTTT
- | TRBJ2-7 | TRBD2 | TRBV4-1 | CASSQDRASGRSDEQYF | TGCGCCAGCAGCCAAGATCGGGCTAGCGGGAGGTCAGACGAGCAGTACTTC
- | TRBJ2-7 | TRBD2 | TRBV7-6 | CASSLEPGGAREQYF | TGTGCCAGCAGCTTAGAGCCGGGGGGGGCGCGAGAGCAGTACTTC